This T cell receptor beta chain originates from a study of T cells in Graves' hyperthyroidism and ophthalmopathy. General study results and limits: Expanded thyroid clonotypes (above 0.001) were mostly also found in blood.

Amplified TCR beta CDR3 regions derived from RNA transcripts. First-round RT-PCR with HTBI primers amplified the TCR CDR3 region. TCRdb analysed the multiplex PCR reads with MiXCR anew, one entry per CDR3 protein. Of fewer than 500,000 distinct CDR3 sequences listed, about 15% are singletons. Ophthalmopathy patients had Clinical Activity Score at least 3, NOSPECS grade at least 4, duration under 3 months. Germline V gene sequence: CDR1 KGHDR, CDR2 SFDVKD. Trimming removed 1 base at V and 3 bases at J, with 8 bases between. The CDR3 loop spans 14 amino acids. This clonotype appeared a few times. The antigen remains undetermined.

The source of this sequence is a man between 18 and 35 years old with Graves' ophthalmopathy. Sequencing was carried out using blood. The chain combines TRBV24-1 with TRBJ1-2, with D unclear. Here the CDR3 reads CATSDFSLHYGYTF. For the CDR3, the DNA is TGTGCCACCAGTGATTTCTCGCTCCACTATGGCTACACCTTC.